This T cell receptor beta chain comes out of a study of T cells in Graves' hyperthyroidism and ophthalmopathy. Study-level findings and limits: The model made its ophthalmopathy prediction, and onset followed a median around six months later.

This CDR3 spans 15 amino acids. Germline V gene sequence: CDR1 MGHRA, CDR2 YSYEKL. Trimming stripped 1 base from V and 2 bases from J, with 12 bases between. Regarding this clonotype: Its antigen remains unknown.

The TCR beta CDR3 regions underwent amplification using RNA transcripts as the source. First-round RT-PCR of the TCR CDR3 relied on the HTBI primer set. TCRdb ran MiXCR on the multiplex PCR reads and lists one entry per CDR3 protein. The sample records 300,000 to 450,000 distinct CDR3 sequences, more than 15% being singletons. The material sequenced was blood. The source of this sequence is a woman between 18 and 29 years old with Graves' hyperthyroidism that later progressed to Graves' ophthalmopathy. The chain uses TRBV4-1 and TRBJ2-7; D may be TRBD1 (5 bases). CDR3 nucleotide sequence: TGCGCCAGCAGCCAAGTTAAGGGGATGACCTACGAGCAGTACTTC. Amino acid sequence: CASSQVKGMTYEQYF.